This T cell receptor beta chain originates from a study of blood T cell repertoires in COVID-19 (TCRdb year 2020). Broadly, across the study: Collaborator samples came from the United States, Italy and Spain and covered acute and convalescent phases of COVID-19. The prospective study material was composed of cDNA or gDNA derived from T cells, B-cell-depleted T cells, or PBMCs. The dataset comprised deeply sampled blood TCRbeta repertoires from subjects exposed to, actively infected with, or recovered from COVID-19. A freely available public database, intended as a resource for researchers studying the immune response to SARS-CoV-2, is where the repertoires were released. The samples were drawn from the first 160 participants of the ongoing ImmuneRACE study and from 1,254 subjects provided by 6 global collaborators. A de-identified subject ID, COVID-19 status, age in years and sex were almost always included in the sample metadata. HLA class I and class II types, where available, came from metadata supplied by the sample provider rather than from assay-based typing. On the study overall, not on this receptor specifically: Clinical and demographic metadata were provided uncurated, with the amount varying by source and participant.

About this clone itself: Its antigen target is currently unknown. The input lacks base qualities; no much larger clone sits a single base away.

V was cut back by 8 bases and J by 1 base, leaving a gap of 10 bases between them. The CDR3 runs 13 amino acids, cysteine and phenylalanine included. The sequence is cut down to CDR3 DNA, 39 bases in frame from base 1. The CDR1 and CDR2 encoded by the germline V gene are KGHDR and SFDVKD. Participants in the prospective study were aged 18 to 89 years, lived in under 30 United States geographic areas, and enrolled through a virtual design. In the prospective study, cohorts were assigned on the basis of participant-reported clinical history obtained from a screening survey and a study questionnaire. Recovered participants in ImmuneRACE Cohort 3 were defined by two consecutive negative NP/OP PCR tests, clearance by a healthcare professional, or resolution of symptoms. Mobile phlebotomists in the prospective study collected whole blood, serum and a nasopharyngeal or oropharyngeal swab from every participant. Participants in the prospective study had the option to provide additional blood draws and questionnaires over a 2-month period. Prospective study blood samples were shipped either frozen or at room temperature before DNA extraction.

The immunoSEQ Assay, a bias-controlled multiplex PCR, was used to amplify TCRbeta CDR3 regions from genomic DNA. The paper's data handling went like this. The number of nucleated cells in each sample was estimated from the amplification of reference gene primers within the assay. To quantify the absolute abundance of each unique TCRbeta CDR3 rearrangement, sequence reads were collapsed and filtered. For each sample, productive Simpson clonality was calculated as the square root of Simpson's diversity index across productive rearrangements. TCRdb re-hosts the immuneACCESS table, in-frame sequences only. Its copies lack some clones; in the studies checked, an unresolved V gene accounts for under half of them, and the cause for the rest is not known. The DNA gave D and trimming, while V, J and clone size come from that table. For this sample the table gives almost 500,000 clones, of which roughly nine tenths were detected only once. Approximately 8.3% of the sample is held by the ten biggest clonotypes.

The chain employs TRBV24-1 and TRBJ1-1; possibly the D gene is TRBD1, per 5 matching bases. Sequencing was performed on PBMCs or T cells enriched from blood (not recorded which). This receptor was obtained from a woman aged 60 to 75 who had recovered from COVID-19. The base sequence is TGTGCCACCAAGAAACAGGAGAACACTGAAGCTTTCTTT. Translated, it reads CATKKQENTEAFF.